This T cell receptor (beta chain) was documented in a study of T cell responses to AZD1222 COVID-19 vaccine. The study, taken as a whole, reports: Donors were largely white British and mainly female; clonal diversity was possibly underestimated. Vaccine-associated CD4 TCRs ranged over spike, dominating at 160-218 and 743-854.

The assay was immunoSEQ multiplex PCR, and TCRdb's table has in-frame clones only and misses some. In the table there are more than 95,000 clones, 86% of which are singletons. This CDR3 is built from 15 residues. V was pared by 5 bases and J by 6 bases, with 18 bases between. Germline V gives CDR1 MNHEY, CDR2 SVGAGI. Points on this clone: Its antigen is currently unknown.

This chain uses TRBV6-5 with TRBJ2-3; perhaps TRBD2 as D (6 bases). Sequencing used peripheral blood, obtained 28 days after the second dose of the MenACWY control vaccine. This clonotype originated in an adult who received the MenACWY meningococcal vaccine as a control. The CDR3: CASSLRTIGADTQYF. CDR3 DNA sequence: TGTGCCAGCAGTCTTCGGACTATCGGGGCGGATACGCAGTATTTT.